This TCR beta chain was sequenced in a study of cytomegalovirus exposure and HLA in healthy donors. As for the study in general: The Caucasian-associated ancestry cluster contained about 80% of the approximately 400 genotyped donors.

V shed 6 bases, J shed 6 bases, and the junction held 5 bases outside the gene matches. CDR3 length: 13 residues. Germline-derived CDR1 and CDR2 are LNHNV and YYDKDF (reference sequence). Findings and limits, study-wide: The investigators catalogued 150 to 200 TCR beta chains as cytomegalovirus-associated. TCR association rates varied by HLA locus in a later analysis, with DRB1 highest and HLA-C lowest.

With respect to this clone: The target antigen is unknown.

The PCR had 60 Vbeta and 13 Jbeta primers. In the study's own analysis: Unique TCR beta chains totaled 65 million to 95 million in a later count, with 8.5 million to 12 million of them shared. Generated by immunoSEQ multiplex PCR, the TCRdb table keeps only in-frame clones and is missing some. The DNA was the basis for D and trimming; V, J and clone size are from that table. The table has 140,000 to 150,000 clones, roughly 79% seen once. This clonotype originated in a woman aged 40 to 55 in good health and CMV-seropositive. Material for sequencing was PBMCs. The chain uses TRBV15 and TRBJ2-1; TRBD1 agrees at 7 bases. The CDR3 bases are TGTGCCACCAGAGTACAGGGGTCCAATGAGCAGTTCTTC. Its translation: CATRVQGSNEQFF.